The 25 T cell receptor beta chains below come from one sample, sequenced in a study of T cells in Graves' hyperthyroidism and ophthalmopathy. Amplified regions were TCR beta CDR3 sequences from RNA transcripts. The study used the HTBI primer set for a first-round RT-PCR of the TCR CDR3. TCRdb re-analysed the multiplex PCR reads in MiXCR, keeping a single row per CDR3 protein. The table shows nearly 600,000 distinct CDR3 sequences, with 11% to 15% occurring only once. Material for sequencing was blood. The source is a young woman with Graves' ophthalmopathy.

V gene TRBV19 combines with J gene TRBJ2-5, with 14 bases fitting TRBD2. Per germline, CDR1 LNHDA and CDR2 SQIVND (reference sequence). Unmatched junction bases numbered 13, after V lost 7 bases and J lost 3 bases. CDR3 length: 18 residues. CDR3 region: CASTGLAGEESKEETQYF. The DNA for the CDR3 is TGTGCCAGTACGGGACTAGCGGGAGAAGAGAGTAAGGAAGAGACCCAGTACTTC.

In its sample, this clonotype was seen many times. This rearrangement joins TRBV19 to TRBJ1-5; tentative D call: TRBD1 (5 bases). The CDR3 spans 16 residues. V shed 6 bases and J shed 5 bases, with 20 bases lying between them. Germline loops: CDR1 LNHDA, CDR2 SQIVND (reference sequence). The chain's CDR3 is CASSPGARTSYQPQHF. The DNA for the CDR3 is TGTGCCAGTAGCCCGGGAGCTAGGACAAGTTATCAGCCCCAGCATTTT. The full variable domain, with the rest looked up from reference TRBV19 and TRBJ1-5, is DGGITQSPKYLFRKEGQNVTLSCEQNLNHDAMYWYRQDPGQGLRLIYYSQIVNDFQKGDIAEGYSVSREKKESFPLTVTSAQKNPTAFYLCASSPGARTSYQPQHFGDGTRLSIL.

This clonotype occurred many times. The rearrangement links TRBV7-2 to TRBJ1-2, with 9 bases lining up with TRBD1. The V gene end was trimmed by 5 bases and the J gene end by 8 bases; junction bases not matched to a gene: 9. This CDR3 contains 14 residues. Germline V CDR1 and CDR2: SGHTA, FQGNSA. As DNA, the CDR3 is TGTGCCAGCAGCCCCAGGACAGGGGAGGAGGGCTACACCTTC. Encoded protein: CASSPRTGEEGYTF.

This chain uses TRBV19 with TRBJ2-2; 8 positions agree with TRBD2. CDR1 is LNHDA, CDR2 SQIVND, per germline (reference sequence). CDR3 length: 15 residues. The trim removed 5 bases at V and 6 bases at J, leaving 8 bases unmatched. The CDR3 is CASSRGGGPAGELFF. DNA for the CDR3: TGTGCCAGTAGTCGGGGGGGGGGGCCGGCCGGGGAGCTGTTTTTT.

DNA of the CDR3: TGTGCCAGCAGCTTAGTGGCAGGGGGCGCCTCTAACTATGGCTACACCTTC. Its translation: CASSLVAGGASNYGYTF. The chain is built from TRBV7-2 and TRBJ1-2, with TRBD1 matching 8 bases. V was pared by 1 base and J by 0 bases, with 7 bases of the junction left unmatched. There are 17 residues in the CDR3. Germline-derived CDR1 and CDR2 are SGHTA and FQGNSA.

This clonotype was seen repeatedly, ten times or more. The genes are TRBV7-9 and TRBJ2-5; the D gene is possibly TRBD2 (6 bases). V shed 5 bases and J shed 0 bases, with 13 bases lying between them. Germline assignment: CDR1 SEHNR and CDR2 FQNEAQ (reference sequence). The CDR3 is 15 residues long. The CDR3, as DNA: TGTGCCAGCAGCACCCCCGGAGGGTACCAAGAGACCCAGTACTTC. Translation gives CASSTPGGYQETQYF.

This clonotype has a handful of counts. In nucleotides, the CDR3 is TGCAGTGCTAATCTAGCGGAAATAATAAACAATGAGCAGTTCTTC. Its protein product is CSANLAEIINNEQFF. This chain links TRBV20-1 with TRBJ2-1, with TRBD2 identical over 7 bases. Germline lookup yields CDR1 DFQATT and CDR2 SNEGSKA (reference sequence). The CDR3 is 15 amino acids. The trim removed 4 bases at V and 5 bases at J, leaving 11 bases unmatched.

This clonotype occurred many times. The gene calls are TRBV12-3 or TRBV12-4 and TRBJ1-5; the match to TRBD1 covers 9 bases. The CDR3 runs 16 residues. V was pared by 4 bases and J by 5 bases, with 9 bases of the junction left unmatched. The CDR3 here is CASSSSNRGQDQPQHF. The CDR3 coding sequence is TGTGCCAGCAGTTCGAGTAACAGGGGGCAGGATCAGCCCCAGCATTTT.

In its sample, this clonotype was seen a few times. The rearrangement links TRBV9 to TRBJ2-5, with 9 nucleotides matching TRBD1. The V and J ends lost 3 bases and 4 bases, in that order; junction bases with no gene match: 7. This CDR3 is 15 amino acids long. Germline CDR1 reads SGDLS; CDR2 reads YYNGEE. The CDR3 here is CASSATGGRRETQYF. CDR3 DNA: TGTGCCAGCAGCGCAACAGGGGGCAGGAGAGAGACCCAGTACTTC.

This clonotype was counted a few times. The chain employs TRBV20-1 and TRBJ2-7, with D unclear. The CDR3 spans 13 residues. The ends were cut back, 0 bases at V and 3 bases at J, with 9 bases in the middle. Germline V CDR1 and CDR2: DFQATT, SNEGSKA (reference sequence). Here the CDR3 reads CSARDVGSYEQYF. In DNA, the CDR3 is TGCAGTGCTAGAGATGTGGGCAGCTACGAGCAGTACTTC.

This clonotype appeared many times. The genes are TRBV6-1 and TRBJ2-3; TRBD1 might be the D (6 bases). The CDR3 consists of 14 residues. V lost 6 bases to trimming and J lost 2 bases, with 12 bases between them. The germline V gene encodes CDR1 MNHNS and CDR2 SASEGT. CDR3 coding DNA: TGTGCCAGCAGACCGGGACATTCCACAGATACGCAGTATTTT. The encoded protein is CASRPGHSTDTQYF.

This clonotype was counted many times. This sequence joins TRBV6-1 and TRBJ2-1; D is perhaps TRBD2 (6 bases). The CDR3 totals 14 residues. V gave up 5 bases and J gave up 7 bases, with 15 bases separating them. CDR1 is MNHNS and CDR2 is SASEGT in the germline V gene. The CDR3 loop is CASSPLSGDNEQFF. The CDR3 DNA sequence: TGTGCCAGCAGTCCTCTCTCGGGAGATAATGAGCAGTTCTTC.

The sample holds many counts of this clonotype. The chain has TRBV20-1 and TRBJ1-1; 8 nucleotides agree with TRBD1. V trimming: 6 bases; J trimming: 1 base; junction bases outside the gene matches: 4. The CDR3 sequence is 13 residues long. Germline V gives CDR1 DFQATT, CDR2 SNEGSKA (reference sequence). The DNA of the CDR3 is TGCAGTGCCCCGGACAGGGCGAACACTGAAGCTTTCTTT. The encoded protein is CSAPDRANTEAFF.

This clonotype appeared a few times. V gene TRBV20-1 combines with J gene TRBJ2-7; 11 bases align to TRBD2. The CDR3 extends over 15 amino acids. V shed 7 bases, J shed 3 bases, and the junction held 11 bases outside the gene matches. Germline lookup yields CDR1 DFQATT and CDR2 SNEGSKA (reference sequence). CDR3 sequence: CSERWLAGGGYEQYF. The CDR3 region has the DNA TGCAGTGAAAGGTGGCTAGCGGGGGGCGGCTACGAGCAGTACTTC.

This clonotype was picked up many times. The chain couples TRBV5-1 to TRBJ1-1; possible D gene TRBD1, 5 bases. V lost 2 bases and J 6 bases, leaving 20 bases between the germline ends. CDR3 length equals 16 residues. Germline V gives CDR1 SGHRS, CDR2 YFSETQ. DNA for the CDR3: TGCGCCAGCAGCTTCCAAGGAGGGGCTTCGAGCCCTGAAGCTTTCTTT. Its protein product is CASSFQGGASSPEAFF. Using reference TRBV5-1 and TRBJ1-1 for the parts outside the CDR3, the full variable domain is KAGVTQTPRYLIKTRGQQVTLSCSPISGHRSVSWYQQTPGQGLQFLFEYFSETQRNKGNFPGRFSGRQFSNSRSEMNVSTLELGDSALYLCASSFQGGASSPEAFFGQGTRLTVV.

Comments on this clonotype: One junction end does not reproduce the germline sequence, and a read error may be involved. The chain couples TRBV7-2 to TRBJ2-3; 12 nucleotides match TRBD1. The germline V gene encodes CDR1 SGHTA and CDR2 FQGNSA. The CDR3 has 23 amino acids. The CDR3 nucleotides read TGCGCCAGCAGCCATCACCGGTCCCCGGGACAGGGGGCAAGGGGTTACGGCACAGATACGCAGTATTTT. Its protein product is CASSHHRSPGQGARGYGTDTQYF.

This clonotype was picked up many times. The chain uses TRBV7-9 and TRBJ1-1; no firm D call. Germline V gene data show CDR1 as SEHNR and CDR2 as FQNEAQ (reference sequence). V was pared by 5 bases and J by 2 bases, with 12 bases between. The CDR3 has 14 amino acids. The CDR3 nucleotides read TGTGCCAGCAGCCGCCGGGTTAGCAACACTGAAGCTTTCTTT. Its translation: CASSRRVSNTEAFF.

This clonotype was seen a handful of times. The chain recombines TRBV7-9 with TRBJ1-3; 7 bases fit TRBD1. The ends lost 4 bases at V and 4 bases at J; junction bases unmatched: 10. CDR3 length: 16 amino acids. Germline CDR1 SEHNR, CDR2 FQNEAQ (reference sequence). The CDR3 nucleotides read TGTGCCAGCAGCTCACCGACAGGGTGGGCAGGAAACACCATATATTTT. It encodes CASSSPTGWAGNTIYF.

V usage is TRBV20-1 and J usage is TRBJ1-2; the D is unclear. Germline V lookup: CDR1 DFQATT, CDR2 SNEGSKA (reference sequence). V lost 5 bases and J 8 bases, leaving 21 bases between the germline ends. The CDR3 runs to 14 residues. The DNA of the CDR3 is TGCAGTGCTTTTCCCCCCGATCGGGGAGGAGGCTACACCTTC. This gives the protein CSAFPPDRGGGYTF.

This clonotype was seen at least ten times. The chain employs TRBV29-1 and TRBJ2-5, with 15 bases matching TRBD2. Germline V CDR1 and CDR2: SQVTM, ANQGSEA. The CDR3 loop spans 16 amino acids. The V and J ends lost 3 bases and 5 bases, in that order; junction bases with no gene match: 7. The CDR3 here is CSVDGRTSGRAETQYF. CDR3 bases: TGCAGCGTTGACGGCCGGACTAGCGGGAGGGCCGAGACCCAGTACTTC.

This clonotype was seen ten or more times. This chain connects TRBV7-2 to TRBJ2-7; unclear D gene. Trimming shortened V by 8 bases and J by 7 bases, and 18 bases separated the two germline ends. The germline V gene encodes CDR1 SGHTA and CDR2 FQGNSA. The CDR3 has 13 residues. CDR3: CASRPASIREQYF. The CDR3 DNA follows: TGTGCCAGCCGCCCCGCGAGCATTAGGGAGCAGTACTTC.

This clonotype was detected ten times or more. The chain couples TRBV12-3 or TRBV12-4 to TRBJ2-7, with D possibly being TRBD1 or TRBD2 (5 bases each). The length of the CDR3 is 14 residues. V lost 5 bases to trimming and J lost 2 bases, with 13 bases between them. CDR3 residues: CASSLGTGTYEQYF. CDR3 nucleotide sequence: TGTGCCAGCAGTCTCGGGACGGGAACCTACGAGCAGTACTTC.

This clonotype has more than one count but fewer than ten. This may be a read error: a much more frequent sequence differs by one nucleotide. V and J are TRBV29-1 and TRBJ1-1; 8 positions agree with TRBD1. This CDR3 has 13 amino acids. CDR1 is SQVTM, CDR2 ANQGSEA, per germline. This CDR3 reads CSIDGTGPTEAFF. The CDR3 DNA follows: TGCAGCATTGACGGGACAGGACCCACTGAAGCTTTCTTT.

This clonotype was seen ten or more times. The J gene is TRBJ1-2, the V gene TRBV5-1; 9 bases match TRBD1. CDR3 length: 14 amino acids. Germline V CDR1 and CDR2: SGHRS, YFSETQ. V dropped 4 bases and J dropped 6; count of bases not matched to a gene: 7. CDR3 sequence reads: CASSGIGTGNGYTF. The CDR3 region has the DNA TGCGCCAGCAGCGGTATAGGGACAGGGAATGGCTACACCTTC.

This clonotype appeared many times. The V gene is TRBV6-5, the J gene TRBJ1-1; no firm D call. The length of the CDR3 is 14 residues. Trimming took 1 base from V and 5 from J, leaving 11 bases between them. Germline V gene sequence: CDR1 MNHEY, CDR2 SVGAGI. The CDR3 sequence: CASSYFAEVTEAFF. CDR3 sequence (DNA): TGTGCCAGCAGTTACTTCGCTGAAGTGACTGAAGCTTTCTTT.